One sample yielded the 30 T cell receptor beta chains listed below, sequenced in a study of shared clonotypes between healthy human individuals. Clones were sequenced by immunoSEQ multiplex PCR, and TCRdb holds only the in-frame ones, with some missing. The sample shows hundreds of thousands of clones, 92% of them seen only once. Naive CD8 cells, CD45RO-negative and positively selected for CCR7, excluded terminally differentiated effector memory CD45RA+ cells. Sequencing used naive CD8+ T cells sorted from blood. The receptor source for this set is a man aged 30 to 39 in good health.

This clone was found a few times. The CDR3 loop reads CASSLSSFEQYF. The CDR3 DNA reads TGTGCCAGCAGCTTATCCTCTTTCGAGCAGTACTTC. The chain is built from TRBV13 and TRBJ2-7, with no clear D. CDR3 length: 12 amino acids. The germline CDR1 and CDR2 sequences are PRHDT and FYEKMQ (reference sequence). The ends were cut back, 2 bases at V and 6 bases at J, with 8 bases in the middle.

This chain joins TRBV5-1 and TRBJ1-3; D ambiguous. V gave up 0 bases and J gave up 4 bases, with 5 bases separating them. The CDR3 runs to 13 residues. The germline gives CDR1 SGHRS, CDR2 YFSETQ. CDR3 protein: CASSLESGNTIYF. CDR3 in DNA: TGCGCCAGCAGCTTGGAATCCGGAAACACCATATATTTT.

The CDR3 DNA reads as TGCAGCGTTGAAGGACAGGGCTATAGGTATGGCTACACCTTC. It codes for CSVEGQGYRYGYTF. The V gene is TRBV29-1, the J gene TRBJ1-2; 7 nucleotides align to TRBD1. Trimming removed 1 base from V and 5 bases from J; junction bases left unmatched: 7. The CDR3 consists of 14 residues. Germline V gene lookup returns CDR1 SQVTM and CDR2 ANQGSEA.

V and J are TRBV29-1 and TRBJ2-7, with D perhaps matching TRBD2 (5 bases). CDR3 size: 13 residues. The V and J ends lost 2 bases and 1 base respectively, with 9 bases between them. Germline CDR1 SQVTM, CDR2 ANQGSEA. The CDR3 DNA is TGCAGCGTTGAAAAGGGAGAGTCCTACGAGCAGTACTTC. It translates to CSVEKGESYEQYF.

The gene calls are TRBV15 and TRBJ2-1; no reliable D call. The CDR3 covers 17 residues. CDR1 and CDR2 from the germline V gene are LNHNV and YYDKDF (reference sequence). Trimming took off 0 bases at V and 0 bases at J, with 12 bases between the two ends. The DNA for the CDR3 is TGTGCCACCAGCAGAGATCGCGTTGAGAGCTCCTACAATGAGCAGTTCTTC. Translating it yields CATSRDRVESSYNEQFF.

This clone was recorded once. V is TRBV9 and J is TRBJ2-1; D tentatively reads TRBD1 or TRBD2 (5 bases each). Trimming pared 3 bases from V and 0 bases from J, leaving 13 bases between. Germline loops: CDR1 SGDLS, CDR2 YYNGEE. The CDR3 runs to 16 residues. CDR3 protein: CASSERGRNSYNEQFF. CDR3 DNA sequence: TGTGCCAGCAGCGAGAGGGGACGGAACTCCTACAATGAGCAGTTCTTC.

This chain links TRBV19 with TRBJ2-7; D unresolved. V shed 4 bases and J shed 1 base, with 14 bases lying between them. Germline V CDR1 and CDR2: LNHDA, SQIVND (reference sequence). This CDR3 spans 15 amino acids. In DNA, the CDR3 is TGTGCCAGTAGTAAGTCTGTGCCCCTATCCTACGAGCAGTACTTC. It encodes CASSKSVPLSYEQYF.

V usage is TRBV19 and J usage is TRBJ1-5; D is ambiguous. Germline CDR1 reads LNHDA; CDR2 reads SQIVND (reference sequence). V gave up 8 bases and J gave up 4 bases, with 18 bases separating them. This CDR3 region has 15 residues. This chain's CDR3 is CASSTGDKHNQPQHF. The CDR3, as DNA: TGTGCCAGTTCTACGGGCGACAAGCATAATCAGCCCCAGCATTTT.

Points on this clone: Within the sample, other DNA sequences also encode this same CDR3. This CDR3 reads CASSLLAGEQFF. The CDR3 bases are TGTGCCAGCAGTCTCTTAGCTGGAGAGCAGTTCTTC. This rearrangement joins TRBV27 to TRBJ2-1; D is uncertain. Germline V gene sequence: CDR1 MNHEY, CDR2 SMNVEV (reference sequence). V was shortened by 5 bases and J by 10 bases, with 12 bases between the two germline ends. CDR3 length: 12 residues.

Written as DNA, the CDR3 is TGTGCCTGGTCCTTAGGCGAGCAGTACTTC. Encoded protein: CAWSLGEQYF. The gene calls are TRBV30 and TRBJ2-7; D unclear. There are 10 residues in the CDR3. Germline V CDR1 and CDR2: GTSNPN, SVGIG (reference sequence). Trimming removed 5 bases at V and 6 bases at J, with 8 bases between.

The chain employs TRBV25-1 and TRBJ2-1; 7 bases are a match to TRBD1. This CDR3 has 13 residues. Germline trimming cut 3 bases from V and 8 bases from J; bases unmatched to any gene: 4. Germline assignment: CDR1 MGHDK and CDR2 SYGVNS. The CDR3 DNA reads as TGTGCCAGCAGTGATAAAACAGGGGATGAGCAGTTCTTC. This codes for CASSDKTGDEQFF.

This chain connects TRBV19 to TRBJ2-7; 9 bases fit TRBD1. V trimming: 7 bases; J trimming: 4 bases; junction bases outside the gene matches: 5. The CDR3 has 13 amino acids. Germline V gives CDR1 LNHDA, CDR2 SQIVND (reference sequence). The CDR3 nucleotides read TGTGCCAGTACTGGGACAGGGAGTTACGAGCAGTACTTC. Its protein is CASTGTGSYEQYF. The variable domain in full, completed from reference TRBV19 and TRBJ2-7, reads DGGITQSPKYLFRKEGQNVTLSCEQNLNHDAMYWYRQDPGQGLRLIYYSQIVNDFQKGDIAEGYSVSREKKESFPLTVTSAQKNPTAFYLCASTGTGSYEQYFGPGTRLTVT.

The chain links TRBV5-1 to TRBJ1-5; D is ambiguous. Germline V gene sequence: CDR1 SGHRS, CDR2 YFSETQ. V dropped 1 base and J dropped 2 bases, with 7 bases sitting between them. CDR3 length equals 14 residues. The CDR3 protein is CASSLLPGNQPQHF. The CDR3 coding sequence is TGCGCCAGCAGCTTGTTGCCAGGCAATCAGCCCCAGCATTTT.

The genes are TRBV5-1 and TRBJ2-1; a possible D gene is TRBD2 (6 bases). CDR3 length: 15 residues. The germline CDR1 and CDR2 sequences are SGHRS and YFSETQ. The ends were cut back, 0 bases at V and 0 bases at J, with 7 bases in the middle. CDR3 sequence reads: CASSLDGSSYNEQFF. In DNA, the CDR3 is TGCGCCAGCAGCTTGGACGGGAGCTCCTACAATGAGCAGTTCTTC.

The V and J genes are TRBV5-4 and TRBJ2-1; 12 bases are shared with TRBD2. V dropped 7 bases and J dropped 14; count of bases not matched to a gene: 16. The CDR3 contains 15 residues. Per the germline V gene, CDR1 is SGHNT and CDR2 is YYREEE (reference sequence). In DNA, the CDR3 is TGTGCCAGCGGCCTTGGTGTGACTAGCGGGAGCCCGGAGTTCTTC. It translates to CASGLGVTSGSPEFF.

The CDR3 is CASSTDTSSYNEQFF. The DNA for the CDR3 is TGTGCCAGTAGTACCGACACAAGCTCCTACAATGAGCAGTTCTTC. The rearrangement links TRBV19 to TRBJ2-1; D is unclear. From germline, CDR1 is LNHDA and CDR2 SQIVND (reference sequence). This CDR3 contains 15 residues. V lost 4 bases and J 0 bases, leaving 10 bases between the germline ends.

The genes are TRBV7-9 and TRBJ2-2, with unresolved D. CDR1 is SEHNR and CDR2 is FQNEAQ in the germline V gene (reference sequence). V was clipped by 2 bases and J by 0 bases, with 7 bases between them. The CDR3 is made up of 15 amino acids. The CDR3 spells CASSLLETNTGELFF. As DNA, the CDR3 is TGTGCCAGCAGCTTATTAGAAACGAACACCGGGGAGCTGTTTTTT.

The chain couples TRBV25-1 to TRBJ2-1; D ambiguous. Germline-derived CDR1 and CDR2 are MGHDK and SYGVNS. Trimming pared 3 bases from V and 7 bases from J, leaving 1 base between. This CDR3 is 10 amino acids long. The CDR3 nucleotides are TGTGCCAGCAGTGAGAATGAGCAGTTCTTC. Translation: CASSENEQFF.

The CDR3 nucleotides read TGTGCCAGCAGCCAAGAACCCTACGAGCAGTACTTC. Protein product: CASSQEPYEQYF. This chain uses TRBV14 with TRBJ2-7; unclear D gene. Germline assignment: CDR1 SGHDN and CDR2 FVKESK. The V and J ends lost 0 bases and 2 bases respectively, with 2 bases between them. This CDR3 has 12 amino acids. The complete variable domain, with remaining parts taken from reference TRBV14 and TRBJ2-7, reads EAGVTQFPSHSVIEKGQTVTLRCDPISGHDNLYWYRRVMGKEIKFLLHFVKESKQDESGMPNNRFLAERTGGTYSTLKVQPAELEDSGVYFCASSQEPYEQYFGPGTRLTVT.

This chain joins TRBV5-1 and TRBJ2-7, with 12 positions matching TRBD1. There are 15 residues in the CDR3. Germline values: CDR1 SGHRS, CDR2 YFSETQ. The V segment lost 3 bases and the J segment 6 bases; nucleotides outside the gene matches: 7. In nucleotides, the CDR3 is TGCGCCAGCAGCTGGGGACAGGGGGCGCCGAGCGAGCAGTACTTC. Its translation: CASSWGQGAPSEQYF.

The chain carries TRBV9 and TRBJ2-1, with 10 positions matching TRBD2. Germline V gene sequence: CDR1 SGDLS, CDR2 YYNGEE. V lost 4 bases and J lost 7; bases outside the gene matches: 17. This CDR3 is built from 18 residues. For the CDR3, the DNA is TGTGCCAGCAGCCTAAGGCACCTAGCGGGAGAGGCGGGTAATGAGCAGTTCTTC. Protein: CASSLRHLAGEAGNEQFF.

This chain joins TRBV6-1 and TRBJ2-1; D is perhaps TRBD1 or TRBD2 (5 bases each). The V end was cut by 6 bases, the J end by 0 bases, with 12 bases between. The CDR3 sequence is 15 residues long. Germline V gene sequence: CDR1 MNHNS, CDR2 SASEGT. DNA of the CDR3: TGTGCCAGCAGGGGGACGCCGAGCTCCTACAATGAGCAGTTCTTC. Translation gives CASRGTPSSYNEQFF.

This chain uses TRBV9 with TRBJ2-1; 11 bases map to TRBD2. The germline V gene has CDR1 SGDLS and CDR2 YYNGEE. Unmatched junction bases numbered 8, after V lost 3 bases and J lost 0 bases. The CDR3 extends over 18 amino acids. The CDR3 DNA sequence: TGTGCCAGCAGCGGATCACTAGGGACTAGCGGCTCCTACAATGAGCAGTTCTTC. Translated: CASSGSLGTSGSYNEQFF.

The chain has TRBV6-5 and TRBJ2-5; tentative D call: TRBD2 (5 bases). Trimming took 4 bases from V and 4 from J, leaving 10 bases between them. The CDR3 is 13 residues long. CDR1 is MNHEY and CDR2 is SVGAGI in the germline V gene. For the CDR3, the DNA is TGTGCCAGCAGTTTGATACTAGGAGAGACCCAGTACTTC. Protein product: CASSLILGETQYF.

The table lists this clone with many counts. The chain carries TRBV10-3 and TRBJ1-5; 7 bases map to TRBD1. Germline assignment: CDR1 ENHRY and CDR2 SYGVKD. The CDR3 is 14 residues long. The CDR3 DNA is TGTGCAAGCAGGGGGGGGGACTTCAATCAGCCCCAGCATTTT. Its protein is CASRGGDFNQPQHF.

V is TRBV5-5 and J is TRBJ2-3; unclear D gene. The germline V gene encodes CDR1 SGHKS and CDR2 YYEKEE (reference sequence). Trimming took off 3 bases at V and 1 base at J, with 18 bases between the two ends. The CDR3 has 17 amino acids. In DNA, the CDR3 is TGTGCCAGCAGCTCGAAAACTCCCCGAAGGGGCACAGATACGCAGTATTTT. Residues: CASSSKTPRRGTDTQYF.

J is TRBJ2-7 and V is TRBV11-2; 14 bases align to TRBD2. The CDR3 is 16 amino acids. CDR1 is SGHAT and CDR2 is FQNNGV in the germline V gene. V shed 1 base, J shed 1 base, and the junction held 0 bases outside the gene matches. For the CDR3, the DNA is TGTGCCAGCAGCTTAGGGACTAGCGGGGGGTCCTACGAGCAGTACTTC. Protein sequence: CASSLGTSGGSYEQYF.

For this clone: At one end, the junction sequence differs from germline, possibly due to a read error. This rearrangement joins TRBV10-2 to TRBJ2-1, with D unresolved. Germline assignment: CDR1 WSHSY and CDR2 SAAADI. The CDR3 has 15 amino acids. CDR3 DNA sequence: TGCGCCAGCATTGAGCGAGACCCCATTCGGGATGAGCAGTTCTTC. Encoded protein: CASIERDPIRDEQFF.

The rearrangement links TRBV6-6 to TRBJ2-1; D is perhaps TRBD2 (5 bases). Trimming removed 2 bases at V and 8 bases at J, with 10 bases between. Germline V lookup: CDR1 MNHNY, CDR2 SVGAGI (reference sequence). This CDR3 has 13 residues. The CDR3 reads CASSYREFYEQFF. In DNA, the CDR3 is TGTGCCAGCAGTTACCGGGAATTCTATGAGCAGTTCTTC.

V and J are TRBV9 and TRBJ2-1, with 14 bases lining up with TRBD2. The germline V gene has CDR1 SGDLS and CDR2 YYNGEE. The trim removed 3 bases at V and 1 base at J, leaving 12 bases unmatched. The CDR3 contains 20 residues. CDR3 DNA sequence: TGTGCCAGCAGCGGAGGGACTAGCGGGAGAAAGAGGGATTCCTACAATGAGCAGTTCTTC. Its protein product is CASSGGTSGRKRDSYNEQFF.